These T cell receptor beta chains were read from a single sample in a study of blood T cell repertoires in COVID-19. Generated by immunoSEQ multiplex PCR, the TCRdb table keeps only in-frame clones and is missing some. Counted here are tens of thousands of clones, approximately 85% occurring once; the ten biggest clones make up roughly 33%. The sequenced material came from peripheral blood. Receptor source: a woman of 80 years or more with acute or convalescent COVID-19. CDR3s leave out the opening cysteine and the closing phenylalanine or tryptophan.

j_call v_call cdr3_aa
TRBJ1-2 TRBV15 ATSRDPRDSYYGYT
TRBJ2-2 TRBV9 ASSLSLADSYTGELF
TRBJ1-1 TRBV30 AWSGTGWNTEAF
TRBJ1-2 TRBV5-4 ASSLWGTGGGGYT
TRBJ2-2 TRBV10-1 ASRASGRAGELF
TRBJ2-1 TRBV9 ASSVLAGMDEQF
TRBJ2-2 TRBV5-1 ASSLSSGSGGELF
TRBJ2-2 TRBV19 ASSTSGTRGAGELF
TRBJ1-6 TRBV30 AWRENSPLH
TRBJ2-7 TRBV19 ASSIDLGTGRWYEQY
TRBJ2-1 TRBV4-2 ASSQDLTGSSYNEQF
TRBJ2-1 TRBV6-5 ASGLGQGQGYEQF
TRBJ2-1 TRBV7-2 ASSFGTSGYGSEQF
TRBJ2-7 TRBV7-9 ASTQSDRSYEQY
TRBJ1-1 TRBV18 ASSPTGTGSTEAF
TRBJ1-5 TRBV19 ASSIVTSQPQH
TRBJ2-7 TRBV5-4 ASSSSGSYEQY
TRBJ1-5 TRBV2 ASSGTGGVQPQH
TRBJ2-2 TRBV28 ASSPSGDIGELF
TRBJ2-3 TRBV24-1 ATSERGLAGGPGADTQY
TRBJ1-5 TRBV7-9 ASSLGRTGGGGNQPQH
TRBJ2-1 TRBV11-3 ASSLDSSNEQF
TRBJ2-1 TRBV30 AWSGGPNEQF
TRBJ2-1 TRBV21-1 ASSIWASGSVSYNEQF